The next 27 T cell receptor beta chains were all read from a single sample in a study of graft-versus-host responses after intestinal transplantation. Libraries were prepared by immunoSEQ multiplex PCR; TCRdb keeps only in-frame clonotypes and omits some of them. The sample has approximately 14,000 clones, about 28% seen once. This specimen was alloreactive CD4+ T cells from a mixed lymphocyte reaction culture, taken before intestinal transplant. The subset is: CFSE-low proliferating T cells sorted from roughly 6-day pre-transplant mixed lymphocyte reaction (GvH or HvG direction). The receptors come from a human patient who received an intestinal transplant.

The chain couples TRBV5-1 to TRBJ2-7, with 8 bases aligning to TRBD1. V trimming: 4 bases; J trimming: 2 bases; junction bases outside the gene matches: 8. The CDR3 has 15 residues. Germline CDR1 reads SGHRS; CDR2 reads YFSETQ. The CDR3 region is CASSHSTGVPYEQYF. CDR3 bases: TGCGCCAGCAGCCACTCGACAGGGGTTCCCTACGAGCAGTACTTC.

In its sample, this clone is medium-sized. This chain joins TRBV7-2 and TRBJ2-1; the D gene is possibly TRBD2 (5 bases). CDR3 size: 12 residues. Germline CDR1 reads SGHTA; CDR2 reads FQGNSA. Trimming pared 5 bases from V and 9 bases from J, leaving 11 bases between. The CDR3 bases are TGTGCCAGCAGCCCAACTAGATTTGAGCAGTTCTTC. Its translation: CASSPTRFEQFF.

The J gene is TRBJ2-2, the V gene TRBV30; D is undetermined. This CDR3 is 14 amino acids long. Trimming removed 2 bases from V and 4 bases from J, with 11 bases in between. CDR1 is GTSNPN, CDR2 SVGIG, per germline (reference sequence). The CDR3 protein is CAWSPFRTTGELFF. The CDR3 DNA follows: TGTGCCTGGAGTCCATTTCGCACCACCGGGGAGCTGTTTTTT.

The V gene is TRBV28, the J gene TRBJ1-2; D is undetermined. The CDR3 extends over 13 amino acids. V gave up 3 bases and J gave up 2 bases, with 7 bases separating them. CDR1 and CDR2 from the germline V gene are MDHEN and SYDVKM. The CDR3 DNA reads TGTGCCAGCAGTTTGGGCCAGAACTATGGCTACACCTTC. Protein product: CASSLGQNYGYTF.

The chain employs TRBV29-1 and TRBJ1-1, with a weak D call TRBD1 (6 bases). V lost 5 bases to trimming and J lost 2 bases, with 9 bases between them. In germline, CDR1 is SQVTM, CDR2 ANQGSEA. The CDR3 has 12 amino acids. The CDR3 protein is CSVWGANTEAFF. The CDR3 region has the DNA TGCAGCGTTTGGGGGGCCAACACTGAAGCTTTCTTT.

The rearrangement links TRBV6-6 to TRBJ2-7; D remains unclear. Germline V gene lookup returns CDR1 MNHNY and CDR2 SVGAGI (reference sequence). V was trimmed by 2 bases and J by 2 bases, leaving 13 bases between them. This CDR3 is built from 15 residues. The CDR3 DNA reads TGTGCCAGCAGTTACGCCGCAGCAAGAGCCTACGAGCAGTACTTC. Its translation is CASSYAAARAYEQYF.

The chain employs TRBV19 and TRBJ1-4; D ambiguous. Germline lookup yields CDR1 LNHDA and CDR2 SQIVND (reference sequence). The V gene lost 10 bases and the J gene lost 7 bases, with 19 bases spanning the gap. CDR3 length: 14 amino acids. The DNA for the CDR3 is TGTGCCACCTCCTCGGGAGGGCGAGGTGAAAAACTGTTTTTT. It is translated as CATSSGGRGEKLFF.

The chain uses TRBV11-3 and TRBJ2-2; maybe TRBD2 (5 bases). This CDR3 has 15 amino acids. Between the trimmed V and J ends, which lost 1 base and 0 bases, there was a span of 6 bases. The germline gives CDR1 SGHNT, CDR2 YENEEA. CDR3 region: CASSLGLTNTGELFF. CDR3 nucleotides: TGTGCCAGCAGCTTAGGACTAACGAACACCGGGGAGCTGTTTTTT.

The V call is TRBV7-3, the J call TRBJ2-1; TRBD2 matches at 9 bases. The germline gives CDR1 SGHTA, CDR2 FQGTGA. The CDR3 covers 16 residues. V shed 2 bases, J shed 2 bases, and the junction held 4 bases outside the gene matches. Here the CDR3 DNA reads TGTGCCAGCAGCTTATGGAGCGGGAGGCCCTACAATGAGCAGTTCTTC. The encoded protein is CASSLWSGRPYNEQFF.

This clone was counted a few times. The chain couples TRBV5-1 to TRBJ2-7, with D perhaps matching TRBD1 (6 bases). The CDR3 sequence is 15 residues long. The V end lost 4 bases, the J end lost 1 base, and 15 bases lay between the germline ends. Germline CDR1 reads SGHRS; CDR2 reads YFSETQ. The CDR3 region has the DNA TGCGCCAGCAGCCCCCGTCAGGGGAGATCCTACGAGCAGTACTTC. It encodes CASSPRQGRSYEQYF. Complete variable domain (other parts from reference TRBV5-1 and TRBJ2-7): KAGVTQTPRYLIKTRGQQVTLSCSPISGHRSVSWYQQTPGQGLQFLFEYFSETQRNKGNFPGRFSGRQFSNSRSEMNVSTLELGDSALYLCASSPRQGRSYEQYFGPGTRLTVT.

This clone showed up just a few times. The genes are TRBV19 and TRBJ2-3; the D is unclear. V was trimmed by 7 bases and J by 1 base, leaving 9 bases between them. The CDR3 length is 13 residues. Germline CDR1 reads LNHDA; CDR2 reads SQIVND (reference sequence). CDR3 in DNA: TGTGCCAGTAAATTGCTCGGCACAGATACGCAGTATTTT. This codes for CASKLLGTDTQYF.

J is TRBJ2-5 and V is TRBV7-8; D not certain. The V gene's germline CDR1 is SGHVS and CDR2 FQNEAQ. The ends were cut back, 5 bases at V and 5 bases at J, with 12 bases in the middle. The CDR3 length is 13 residues. Written as DNA, the CDR3 is TGTGCCAGCAGCCTGCGACTTGGGGAGACCCAGTACTTC. It translates to CASSLRLGETQYF. The variable domain in full, completed from reference TRBV7-8 and TRBJ2-5, reads GAGVSQSPRYKVAKRGQDVALRCDPISGHVSLFWYQQALGQGPEFLTYFQNEAQLDKSGLPSDRFFAERPEGSVSTLKIQRTQQEDSAVYLCASSLRLGETQYFGPGTRLLVL.

J is TRBJ1-4 and V is TRBV5-4; maybe TRBD1 (5 bases). V lost 5 bases and J 5 bases, leaving 13 bases between the germline ends. This CDR3 has 14 residues. Germline CDR1 reads SGHNT; CDR2 reads YYREEE (reference sequence). CDR3 bases: TGTGCCAGCAGATGGACACCCTCAAATGAAAAACTGTTTTTT. It encodes CASRWTPSNEKLFF.

The chain has TRBV7-6 and TRBJ2-5; D is unclear. V shed 4 bases and J shed 5 bases, with 8 bases lying between them. Germline loops: CDR1 SGHVS, CDR2 FNYEAQ. The CDR3 contains 12 residues. The CDR3 DNA follows: TGTGCCAGCAGCTCATCGAGCGAGACCCAGTACTTC. This encodes CASSSSSETQYF.

Within the sample, this clone is medium-sized. The chain is built from TRBV6-5 and TRBJ2-7; 9 bases map to TRBD2. The CDR3 sequence is 14 residues long. V lost 5 bases, J lost 0 bases, and 2 bases stayed unmatched. Germline CDR1 is MNHEY and CDR2 is SVGAGI. The CDR3 loop reads CASSRSGSSYEQYF. CDR3 in DNA: TGTGCCAGCAGTCGTAGCGGGAGCTCCTACGAGCAGTACTTC.

Here the CDR3 reads CASSLGVTRLNTEAFF. The CDR3 region has the DNA TGTGCCAGCAGCTTAGGCGTGACGCGGTTGAACACTGAAGCTTTCTTT. The chain is built from TRBV7-2 and TRBJ1-1; the D is unclear. Deletions cut 1 base from V and 0 bases from J, with 12 bases between. The CDR3 is 16 amino acids. Per the germline V gene, CDR1 is SGHTA and CDR2 is FQGNSA.

This clone was seen only a few times. The chain is built from TRBV7-9 and TRBJ2-7; 10 bases map to TRBD2. V trimming: 6 bases; J trimming: 1 base; junction bases outside the gene matches: 3. Germline V gene lookup returns CDR1 SEHNR and CDR2 FQNEAQ (reference sequence). CDR3 length: 14 amino acids. The DNA for the CDR3 is TGTGCCAGCAGGTCAGCGGGAGGGTCCTACGAGCAGTACTTC. Its translation: CASRSAGGSYEQYF. The full variable domain, in which reference TRBV7-9 and TRBJ2-7 provide the parts outside the CDR3, is DTGVSQNPRHKITKRGQNVTFRCDPISEHNRLYWYRQTLGQGPEFLTYFQNEAQLEKSRLLSDRFSAERPKGSFSTLEIQRTEQGDSAMYLCASRSAGGSYEQYFGPGTRLTVT.

This clone has a handful of counts. The V gene is TRBV7-3, the J gene TRBJ2-3; TRBD2 aligns across 10 bases. The length of the CDR3 is 15 residues. CDR1 is SGHTA and CDR2 is FQGTGA in the germline V gene. Trimming at V came to 3 bases and at J to 4 bases, leaving 4 bases not matched to a gene. Here the CDR3 reads CASSFSGRASDTQYF. The CDR3 DNA is TGTGCCAGCAGCTTCAGCGGGAGGGCCTCAGATACGCAGTATTTT. The full variable domain, rest sourced from reference TRBV7-3 and TRBJ2-3, is GAGVSQTPSNKVTEKGKYVELRCDPISGHTALYWYRQSLGQGPEFLIYFQGTGAADDSGLPNDRFFAVRPEGSVSTLKIQRTERGDSAVYLCASSFSGRASDTQYFGPGTRLTVL.

The V and J genes are TRBV18 and TRBJ2-2; 9 nucleotides match TRBD1. After removal of 4 bases from V and 5 bases from J, the junction contained 2 bases not matched to a gene. CDR1 and CDR2 (germline): KGHSH, LQKENI. This CDR3 is built from 14 residues. CDR3 in DNA: TGTGCCAGCTCACAACAGGGGGCTACCGGGGAGCTGTTTTTT. Translating gives CASSQQGATGELFF.

This clone was counted a few times. The chain employs TRBV6-5 and TRBJ2-1, with unresolved D. The V and J ends lost 6 bases and 5 bases respectively, with 5 bases between them. In germline, CDR1 is MNHEY, CDR2 SVGAGI. This CDR3 is built from 11 residues. The CDR3 nucleotides read TGTGCCAGCAGCTACAACAATGAGCAGTTCTTC. It codes for CASSYNNEQFF.

Judged by abundance, this clone is medium-sized. The gene calls are TRBV7-2 and TRBJ1-1; D call uncertain. The CDR3 length is 15 residues. The germline V gene encodes CDR1 SGHTA and CDR2 FQGNSA. V gave up 4 bases and J gave up 0 bases, with 12 bases separating them. The CDR3 DNA reads as TGTGCCAGCAGCTACCGGACGGGAATGAACACTGAAGCTTTCTTT. It encodes CASSYRTGMNTEAFF.

This clone was detected only a few times. This sequence joins TRBV7-3 and TRBJ2-7; no firm D call. Germline CDR1 is SGHTA and CDR2 is FQGTGA. The CDR3 length is 12 residues. V lost 2 bases to trimming and J lost 4 bases, with 6 bases between them. CDR3 coding DNA: TGTGCCAGCAGCTTAGTCAGGTACGAGCAGTACTTC. Its protein product is CASSLVRYEQYF.

This chain joins TRBV5-4 and TRBJ1-6, with D perhaps matching TRBD1 (5 bases). The CDR3 is 16 amino acids. Germline V gene data show CDR1 as SGHNT and CDR2 as YYREEE (reference sequence). The germline V and J ends were trimmed by 7 bases and 7 bases, with 21 bases remaining between them. The CDR3 sequence is CASSRPNAGGNSPLHF. The CDR3 DNA reads as TGTGCCAGCTCACGTCCCAACGCCGGGGGGAATTCACCCCTCCACTTT.

The CDR3 is CASSAPGQGAKETQYF. The CDR3 nucleotides read TGTGCCAGCAGCGCCCCGGGACAGGGGGCTAAAGAGACCCAGTACTTC. The chain couples TRBV4-2 to TRBJ2-5, with TRBD1 identical over 12 bases. The CDR3 is 16 residues long. Germline V gene sequence: CDR1 LGHNA, CDR2 YNFKEQ. Trimming took 5 bases from V and 3 from J; bases not matched to a gene: 7.

This chain uses TRBV7-3 with TRBJ1-5; tentative D call: TRBD1 (5 bases). This CDR3 has 16 residues. The V gene's germline CDR1 is SGHTA and CDR2 FQGTGA. The germline V and J ends were trimmed by 5 bases and 1 base, with 15 bases remaining between them. CDR3 amino acids: CASSRLRVVSNQPQHF. The CDR3 DNA sequence: TGTGCCAGCAGCCGACTCAGGGTCGTGAGCAATCAGCCCCAGCATTTT.

The V gene is TRBV7-2, the J gene TRBJ2-1, with 9 bases aligning to TRBD2. J was trimmed by 7 bases and V by 7 bases; bases with no gene match: 8. Germline V gene data show CDR1 as SGHTA and CDR2 as FQGNSA. CDR3 length equals 14 residues. CDR3 DNA: TGTGCCAGCACGCAAGGACTAGCGACGAATGAGCAGTTCTTC. Amino acids: CASTQGLATNEQFF.

In DNA, the CDR3 is TGTGCCAGCAATCCGGGCCCAAATGTCAAAAACATTCAGTACTTC. This encodes CASNPGPNVKNIQYF. This rearrangement joins TRBV2 to TRBJ2-4; D unresolved. Germline loops: CDR1 SNHLY, CDR2 FYNNEI. This CDR3 has 15 amino acids. V was pared by 7 bases and J by 3 bases, with 16 bases between.